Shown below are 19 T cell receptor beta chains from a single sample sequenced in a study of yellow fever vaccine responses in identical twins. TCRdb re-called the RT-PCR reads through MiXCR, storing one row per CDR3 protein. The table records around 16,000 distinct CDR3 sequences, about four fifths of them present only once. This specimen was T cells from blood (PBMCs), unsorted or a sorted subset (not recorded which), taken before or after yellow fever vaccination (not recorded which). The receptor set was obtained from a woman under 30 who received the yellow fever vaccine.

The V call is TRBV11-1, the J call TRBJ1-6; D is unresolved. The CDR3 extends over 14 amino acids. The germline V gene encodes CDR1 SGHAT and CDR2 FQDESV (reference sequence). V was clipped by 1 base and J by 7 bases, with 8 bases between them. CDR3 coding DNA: TGTGCCAGCAGCTTAGGTCAAGCAAATTCACCCCTCCACTTT. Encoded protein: CASSLGQANSPLHF.

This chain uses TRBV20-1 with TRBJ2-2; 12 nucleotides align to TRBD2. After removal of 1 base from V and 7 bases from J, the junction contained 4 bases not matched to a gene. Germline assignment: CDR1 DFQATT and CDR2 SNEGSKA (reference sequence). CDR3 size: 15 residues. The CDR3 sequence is CSARGLAGVNGELFF. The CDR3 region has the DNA TGCAGTGCTAGAGGACTAGCGGGAGTTAACGGGGAGCTGTTTTTT.

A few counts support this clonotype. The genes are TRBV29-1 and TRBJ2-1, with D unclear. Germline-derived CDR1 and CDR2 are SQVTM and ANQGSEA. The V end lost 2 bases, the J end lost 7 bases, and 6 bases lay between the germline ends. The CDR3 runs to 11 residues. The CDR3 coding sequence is TGCAGCGTTGAACCGGCTAATGAGCAGTTCTTC. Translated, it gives CSVEPANEQFF.

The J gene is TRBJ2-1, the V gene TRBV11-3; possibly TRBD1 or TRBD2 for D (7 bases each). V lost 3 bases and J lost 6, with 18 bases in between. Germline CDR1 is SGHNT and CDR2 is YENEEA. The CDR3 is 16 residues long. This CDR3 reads CASSLLKTGRANEQFF. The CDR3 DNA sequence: TGTGCCAGCAGCTTGTTAAAGACAGGGAGGGCCAATGAGCAGTTCTTC.

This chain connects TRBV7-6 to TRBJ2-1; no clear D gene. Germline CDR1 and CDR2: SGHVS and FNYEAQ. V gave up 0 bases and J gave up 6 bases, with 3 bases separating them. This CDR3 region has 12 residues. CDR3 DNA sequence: TGTGCCAGCAGCTTAGCAAGCAATGAGCAGTTCTTC. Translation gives CASSLASNEQFF.

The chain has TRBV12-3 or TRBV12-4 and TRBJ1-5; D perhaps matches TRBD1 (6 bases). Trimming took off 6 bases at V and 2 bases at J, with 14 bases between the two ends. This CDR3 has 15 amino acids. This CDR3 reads CASRFRTEGNQPQHF. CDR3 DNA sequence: TGTGCCAGCAGGTTCCGGACAGAGGGCAATCAGCCCCAGCATTTT.

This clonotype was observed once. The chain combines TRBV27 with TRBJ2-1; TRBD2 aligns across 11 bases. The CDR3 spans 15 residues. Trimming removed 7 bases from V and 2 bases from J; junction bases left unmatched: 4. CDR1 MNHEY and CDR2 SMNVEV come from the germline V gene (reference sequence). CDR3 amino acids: CASTPLAGAYNEQFF. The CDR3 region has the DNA TGTGCCAGCACTCCACTAGCGGGAGCCTACAATGAGCAGTTCTTC.

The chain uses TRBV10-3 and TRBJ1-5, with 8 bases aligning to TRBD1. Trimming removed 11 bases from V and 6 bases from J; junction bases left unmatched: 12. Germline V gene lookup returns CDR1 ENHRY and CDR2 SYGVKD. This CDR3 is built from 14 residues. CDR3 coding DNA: TGTGCCTCCCGCAGTGACAGGGGAGGTCAGCCCCAGCATTTT. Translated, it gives CASRSDRGGQPQHF.

Here the CDR3 reads CASSLNDDTQYF. CDR3 in DNA: TGTGCCAGCTCACTTAACGACGATACGCAGTATTTT. The J gene is TRBJ2-3, the V gene TRBV18; D remains unclear. This CDR3 is built from 12 residues. V was shortened by 4 bases and J by 6 bases, with 8 bases between the two germline ends. CDR1 and CDR2 from the germline V gene are KGHSH and LQKENI.

The CDR3 loop reads CASSLHPGQGSTDTQYF. In DNA form, the CDR3 reads TGTGCCAGCAGCCTCCACCCGGGCCAGGGGAGCACAGATACGCAGTATTTT. The V call is TRBV5-5, the J call TRBJ2-3; D is perhaps TRBD1 (6 bases). Trimming removed 4 bases at V and 0 bases at J, with 18 bases between. The CDR3 length is 17 residues. Germline V gene sequence: CDR1 SGHKS, CDR2 YYEKEE (reference sequence).

CDR3 nucleotide sequence: TGTGCCAGCAGCCCGGGACAGGGGGCCGATACGCAGTATTTT. Amino acid sequence: CASSPGQGADTQYF. The chain couples TRBV7-9 to TRBJ2-3; 12 positions match TRBD1. V lost 5 bases, J lost 6 bases, and 3 bases stayed unmatched. CDR3 length equals 14 residues. Germline lookup yields CDR1 SEHNR and CDR2 FQNEAQ (reference sequence). Together with reference TRBV7-9 and TRBJ2-3, the CDR3 gives the full variable domain: DTGVSQNPRHKITKRGQNVTFRCDPISEHNRLYWYRQTLGQGPEFLTYFQNEAQLEKSRLLSDRFSAERPKGSFSTLEIQRTEQGDSAMYLCASSPGQGADTQYFGPGTRLTVL.

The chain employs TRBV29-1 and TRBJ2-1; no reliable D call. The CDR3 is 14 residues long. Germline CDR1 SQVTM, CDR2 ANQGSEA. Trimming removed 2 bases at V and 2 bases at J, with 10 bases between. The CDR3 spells CSVEIGIPYNEQFF. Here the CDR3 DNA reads TGCAGCGTTGAAATAGGGATTCCCTACAATGAGCAGTTCTTC.

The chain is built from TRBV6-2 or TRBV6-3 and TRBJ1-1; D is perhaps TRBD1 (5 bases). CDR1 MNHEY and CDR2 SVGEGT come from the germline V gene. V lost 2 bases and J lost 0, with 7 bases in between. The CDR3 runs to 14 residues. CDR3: CASSYDRMNTEAFF. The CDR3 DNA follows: TGTGCCAGCAGTTACGACAGAATGAACACTGAAGCTTTCTTT.

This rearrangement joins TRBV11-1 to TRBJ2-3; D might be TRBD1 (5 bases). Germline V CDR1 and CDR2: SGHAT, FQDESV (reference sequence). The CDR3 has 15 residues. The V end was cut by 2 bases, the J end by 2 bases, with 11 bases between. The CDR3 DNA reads TGTGCCAGCAGCTTAAGGGGATACTCCACAGATACGCAGTATTTT. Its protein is CASSLRGYSTDTQYF. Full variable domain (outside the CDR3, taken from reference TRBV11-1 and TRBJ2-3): EAEVAQSPRYKITEKSQAVAFWCDPISGHATLYWYRQILGQGPELLVQFQDESVVDDSQLPKDRFSAERLKGVDSTLKIQPAELGDSAMYLCASSLRGYSTDTQYFGPGTRLTVL.

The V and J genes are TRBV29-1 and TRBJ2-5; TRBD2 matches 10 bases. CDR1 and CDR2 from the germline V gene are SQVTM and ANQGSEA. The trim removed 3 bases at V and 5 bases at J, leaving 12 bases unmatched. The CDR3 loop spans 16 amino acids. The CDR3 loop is CSVDKEREGLVETQYF. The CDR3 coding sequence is TGCAGCGTTGATAAAGAGCGGGAGGGCCTGGTGGAGACCCAGTACTTC.

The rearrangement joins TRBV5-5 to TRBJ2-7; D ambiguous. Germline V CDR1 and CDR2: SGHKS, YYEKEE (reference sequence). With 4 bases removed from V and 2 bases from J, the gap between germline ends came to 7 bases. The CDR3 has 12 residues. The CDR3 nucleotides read TGTGCCAGCAGCACAACAGCCTACGAGCAGTACTTC. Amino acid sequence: CASSTTAYEQYF.

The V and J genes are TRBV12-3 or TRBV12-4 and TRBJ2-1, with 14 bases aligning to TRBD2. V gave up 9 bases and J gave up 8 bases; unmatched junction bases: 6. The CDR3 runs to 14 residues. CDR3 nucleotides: TGTGCCAGTAAAGGGACTAGCGGGAGCGATGAGCAGTTCTTC. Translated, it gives CASKGTSGSDEQFF.

In DNA form, the CDR3 reads TGTGCCAGCAGCCATCCCGGGACAGGGAGGGTCAATGAGCAGTTCTTC. It codes for CASSHPGTGRVNEQFF. This rearrangement joins TRBV14 to TRBJ2-1; TRBD1 agrees at 9 bases. Losses at the gene ends were 3 bases for V and 6 bases for J; bases not matched to a gene: 9. This CDR3 has 16 residues. CDR1 and CDR2 from the germline V gene are SGHDN and FVKESK.

CDR3: CASSILEETQYF. CDR3 DNA: TGTGCCAGCAGCATCCTGGAGGAGACCCAGTACTTC. The chain is built from TRBV28 and TRBJ2-5; no definite D call. Germline V gene data show CDR1 as MDHEN and CDR2 as SYDVKM. V gave up 6 bases and J gave up 5 bases, with 10 bases separating them. The length of the CDR3 is 12 residues.